The TCR beta chain described here comes from a study of PD-1 blockade in classical Hodgkin lymphoma (dated by TCRdb to 2020 to 2021). Regarding the complete study: Nivolumab dosing was 3 mg/kg intravenously every 2 weeks, continuing until either disease progression or unacceptable toxicity. To define a peripheral blood immune signature of response to PD-1 blockade in classical Hodgkin lymphoma, the study combined TCR beta sequencing with CyTOF. Results and caveats for the whole study, not just this receptor: By C4D1, a significant rise was seen in CD4+ TCR diversity but not in CD8+ TCR diversity (p=0.0027 vs p=0.16), and the rise was most apparent among complete responders (p=0.02). Baseline diversity similar to that of newly diagnosed patients was observed in trial patients achieving complete response, whereas significantly lower diversity was observed in partial responders and progressors. The study was limited to a single clinical trial cohort, and causes of repertoire differences, possibly disease activity or prior therapy, remained undefined. Patients starting nivolumab less than 1 year after ASCT had lower diversity and were excluded from later analyses to avoid confounding by immune reconstitution. Baseline TCR diversity was reported as lower in newly diagnosed patients than in healthy donors, and lower still in relapsed/refractory patients.

The Qiagen DNeasy kit was used to extract genomic DNA both from unsorted PBMCs and from the negatively selected CD4+ and CD8+ fractions. TCR beta CDR3 regions were subjected to amplification by immunoSEQ multiplex PCR with primers that anneal to V and J segments. A synthetic immune receptor repertoire was used to minimize amplification bias, and any residual bias was removed computationally once sequencing was done. Per the source publication's procedure: Custom Python scripts were used to quantify repertoire diversity as the Shannon entropy index. The unsorted, CD4+ and CD8+ repertoires were each analyzed separately, with the exception of combined analyses, where CD4+ and CD8+ sequences were merged in silico. A clone counted as expanded when the clone's frequency after treatment rose at least 2-fold relative to C1D1, and clones undetected at baseline were given a pseudocount of 0.5. Singleton clones were defined as clones with 0 or 1 copy at C1D1, and non-singleton clones were defined as clones with 2 or more copies. Clones expanded in unsorted samples were assigned a CD4+, CD8+ or unknown annotation through matching of protein sequences in sorted samples from the same patient. Wilcoxon tests on paired samples were used to test changes in diversity from C1D1 to C4D1. TCRdb carries this immuneACCESS record with in-frame sequences only. Its versions omit some clonotypes, under half of them owing to an unresolved V gene in the studies checked, with the rest unexplained. The D gene and trimming were derived from the DNA, and the V and J assignments and clone size from that table. A total of about 150,000 clones appear in this sample, approximately 72% of them only once. The top ten clonotypes cover roughly 9.2% of the sample.

The CDR3 sequence holds 15 residues, the cysteine and phenylalanine included. CDR3 DNA only is kept here, 45 bases in frame from base 1. CDR1 and CDR2 (ENHRY, SYGVKD) derive from the germline V gene. V gives up 4 bases and J gives up 2 bases, and the segment between their germline ends measures 9 bases. The sample's time point label, in plain terms: cycle 2 day 1 (C2D1) of nivolumab. Every trial patient had relapsed after autologous stem cell transplantation, and cohorts A, B and C differed in prior brentuximab vedotin exposure. The trial cohort included 55 to 60 patients with relapsed/refractory classical Hodgkin lymphoma, and each patient had a best overall response of complete response, partial response or progressive disease. Single-agent nivolumab was administered to trial patients in the multi-cohort phase II CheckMate 205 trial. An independent review committee assessed best overall response by applying the 2007 International Working Group response criteria. PBMCs from the trial were collected at three points: immediately before nivolumab initiation (C1D1), and during therapy at cycle 2 day 1 and cycle 4 day 1. After peripheral blood was drawn into 8 mL Vacutainer Cell Preparation Tubes, PBMCs were isolated by centrifugation and then cryopreserved.

Only one count was recorded for this clone. The specificity of this receptor is unknown. No base-level quality is on record; no much larger clone is a single base apart. The specimen was peripheral blood mononuclear cells (PBMCs), collected before the second cycle of nivolumab. The receptor comes from a human donor with classical Hodgkin lymphoma. The chain was built from TRBV10-3 and TRBJ2-6; perhaps TRBD1 is the D gene, with 5 bases matching. The CDR3 loop reads CAISAQGTGANVLTF. The DNA sequence is TGTGCCATCAGTGCCCAGGGAACTGGGGCCAACGTCCTGACTTTC.